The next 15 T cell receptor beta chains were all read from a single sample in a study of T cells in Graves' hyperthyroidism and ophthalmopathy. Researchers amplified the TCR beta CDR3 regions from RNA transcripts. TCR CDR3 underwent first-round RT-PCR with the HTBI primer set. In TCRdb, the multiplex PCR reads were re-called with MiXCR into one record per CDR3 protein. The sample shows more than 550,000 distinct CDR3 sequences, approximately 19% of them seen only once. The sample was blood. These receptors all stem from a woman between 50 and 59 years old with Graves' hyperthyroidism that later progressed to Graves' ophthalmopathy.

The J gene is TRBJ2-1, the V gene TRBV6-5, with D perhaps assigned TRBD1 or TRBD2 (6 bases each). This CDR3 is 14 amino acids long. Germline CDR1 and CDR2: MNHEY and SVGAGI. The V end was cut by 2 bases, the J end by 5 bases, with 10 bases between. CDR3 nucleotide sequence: TGTGCCAGCAGTTACCGGGGGCTCGACAATGAGCAGTTCTTC. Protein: CASSYRGLDNEQFF.

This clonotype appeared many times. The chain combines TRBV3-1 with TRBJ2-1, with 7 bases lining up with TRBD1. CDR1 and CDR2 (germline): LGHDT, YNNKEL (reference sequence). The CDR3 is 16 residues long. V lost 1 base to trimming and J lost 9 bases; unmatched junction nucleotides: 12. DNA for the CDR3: TGTGCCAGCAGCCAAGTAACCGGACAGGCGGGCCGTGAGCAGTTCTTC. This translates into CASSQVTGQAGREQFF.

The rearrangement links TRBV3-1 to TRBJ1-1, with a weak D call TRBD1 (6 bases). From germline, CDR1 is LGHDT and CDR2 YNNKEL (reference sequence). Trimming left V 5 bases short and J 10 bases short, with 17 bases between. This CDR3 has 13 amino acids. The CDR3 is CASSYREPSGAFF. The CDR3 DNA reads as TGTGCCAGCAGCTACAGGGAGCCCTCCGGAGCTTTCTTT.

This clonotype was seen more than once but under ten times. CDR3 coding DNA: TGTGCCAGCAGCTTGATCGGCAGGGGGCAGGACATTCAGTACTTC. This translates into CASSLIGRGQDIQYF. The V and J genes are TRBV5-4 and TRBJ2-4; 8 bases match TRBD1. Germline values: CDR1 SGHNT, CDR2 YYREEE (reference sequence). After removal of 1 base from V and 8 bases from J, the junction contained 8 bases not matched to a gene. The CDR3 spans 15 residues.

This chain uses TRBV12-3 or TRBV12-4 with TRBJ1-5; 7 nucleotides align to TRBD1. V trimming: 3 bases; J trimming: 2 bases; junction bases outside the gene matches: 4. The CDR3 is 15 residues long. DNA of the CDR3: TGTGCCAGCAGTTTTTTAGGACAGGGCAATCAGCCCCAGCATTTT. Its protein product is CASSFLGQGNQPQHF.

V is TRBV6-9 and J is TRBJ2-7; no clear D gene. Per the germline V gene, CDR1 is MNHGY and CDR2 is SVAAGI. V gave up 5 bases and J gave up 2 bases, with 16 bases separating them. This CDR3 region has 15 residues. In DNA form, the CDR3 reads TGTGCCAGCAGTCCCCAGAACACAGCCACCTACGAGCAGTACTTC. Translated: CASSPQNTATYEQYF.

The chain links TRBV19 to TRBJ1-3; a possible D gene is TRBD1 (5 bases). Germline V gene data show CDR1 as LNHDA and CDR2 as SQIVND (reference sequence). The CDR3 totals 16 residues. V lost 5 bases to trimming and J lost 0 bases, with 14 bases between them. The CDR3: CASSPSGGSSGNTIYF. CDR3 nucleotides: TGTGCCAGTAGTCCCTCCGGGGGAAGCTCTGGAAACACCATATATTTT.

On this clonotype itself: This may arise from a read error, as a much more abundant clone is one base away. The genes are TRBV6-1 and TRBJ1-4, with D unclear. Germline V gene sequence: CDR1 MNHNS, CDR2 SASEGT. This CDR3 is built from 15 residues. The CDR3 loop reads CAISEFRLDNEKLFF. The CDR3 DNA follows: TGTGCCATCAGTGAATTTCGACTAGATAATGAAAAACTGTTTTTT.

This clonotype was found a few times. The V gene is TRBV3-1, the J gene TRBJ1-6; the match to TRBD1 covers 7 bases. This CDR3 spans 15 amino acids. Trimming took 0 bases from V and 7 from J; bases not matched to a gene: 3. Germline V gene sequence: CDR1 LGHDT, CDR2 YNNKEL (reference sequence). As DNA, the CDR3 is TGTGCCAGCAGCCAAGATCCGGGACAGAATTCACCCCTCCACTTT. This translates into CASSQDPGQNSPLHF.

CDR3 protein: CASGYRGINEQFF. The CDR3 nucleotides are TGTGCCAGCGGCTACAGGGGGATAAATGAGCAGTTCTTC. The V gene is TRBV9, the J gene TRBJ2-1; TRBD1 matches at 8 bases. This CDR3 contains 13 residues. Germline assignment: CDR1 SGDLS and CDR2 YYNGEE. With V trimmed by 7 bases and J by 7 bases, 7 bases remained unmatched.

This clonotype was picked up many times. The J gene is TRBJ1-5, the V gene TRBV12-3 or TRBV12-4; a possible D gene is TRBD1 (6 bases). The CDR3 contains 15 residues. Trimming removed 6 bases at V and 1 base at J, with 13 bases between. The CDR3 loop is CASRRTGISNQPQHF. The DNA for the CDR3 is TGTGCCAGCAGACGAACAGGGATCAGCAATCAGCCCCAGCATTTT.

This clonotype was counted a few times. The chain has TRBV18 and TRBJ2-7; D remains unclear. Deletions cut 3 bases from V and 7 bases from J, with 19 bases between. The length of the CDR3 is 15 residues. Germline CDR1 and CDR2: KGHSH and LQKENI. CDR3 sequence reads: CASSPGRNPALEQYF. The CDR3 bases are TGTGCCAGCTCACCGGGCAGGAATCCCGCCCTTGAGCAGTACTTC.

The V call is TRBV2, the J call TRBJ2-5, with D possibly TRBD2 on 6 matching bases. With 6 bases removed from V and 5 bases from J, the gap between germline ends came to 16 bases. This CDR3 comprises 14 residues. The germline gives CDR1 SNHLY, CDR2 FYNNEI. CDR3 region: CASSLRLESETQYF. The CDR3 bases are TGTGCCAGCAGCTTAAGACTAGAATCCGAGACCCAGTACTTC.

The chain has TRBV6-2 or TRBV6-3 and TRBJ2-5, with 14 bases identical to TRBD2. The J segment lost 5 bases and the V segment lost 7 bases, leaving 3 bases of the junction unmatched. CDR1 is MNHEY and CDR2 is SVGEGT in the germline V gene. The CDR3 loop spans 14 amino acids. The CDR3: CASTGTSGGETQYF. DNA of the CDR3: TGTGCCAGCACCGGGACTAGCGGGGGTGAGACCCAGTACTTC.

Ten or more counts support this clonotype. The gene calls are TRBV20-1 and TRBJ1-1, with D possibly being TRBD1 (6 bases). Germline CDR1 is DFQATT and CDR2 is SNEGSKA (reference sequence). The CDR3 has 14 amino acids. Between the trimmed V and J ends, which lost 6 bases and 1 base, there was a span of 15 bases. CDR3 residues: CSATSQGRNTEAFF. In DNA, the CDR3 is TGCAGTGCAACCTCACAGGGCAGGAACACTGAAGCTTTCTTT.